The source of this T cell receptor (beta chain) is a study of blood T cell repertoires in COVID-19. In the study overall: PBMCs, B-cell-depleted T cells, or T cells were the source of the cDNA or gDNA that made up the material.

Study processing details: By means of reference gene primer amplification, nucleated cell counts were estimated. The assay was immunoSEQ multiplex PCR, and TCRdb's table has in-frame clones only and misses some. Clone size and the V and J calls come from that table; the DNA yielded D and trimming. This table holds some 150,000 clones, 80% to 90% found once. V was cut by 1 base and J by 4 bases, with 7 bases left in between. The CDR3 contains 14 residues. Germline-derived CDR1 and CDR2 are KGHSH and LQKENI. This receptor was identified in a human donor with acute or convalescent COVID-19. The donor label of this sample is uncertain. This sequence joins TRBV18 and TRBJ1-4; D is unresolved. Sequencing was carried out using peripheral blood. DNA for the CDR3: TGTGCCAGCTCACCACGAGGGAGTAATGAAAAACTGTTTTTT. The encoded protein is CASSPRGSNEKLFF.